What follows is one TCR beta chain and its context. Generated by immunoSEQ multiplex PCR, the TCRdb table keeps only in-frame clones and is missing some. Seen here are 2.3 million or so clones, approximately 93% observed once, and the top ten hold around 0.4%. Germline CDR1 MDHEN, CDR2 SYDVKM. V lost 7 bases and J lost 4, with 15 bases in between. The CDR3 totals 14 residues. The sample originates from a study of shared clonotypes between healthy human individuals. The TCR was taken from a man between 18 and 29 years old in good health. Some clones in this sample may be carry-over from other donors' samples. The sample was naive CD4+ T cells from PBMCs. Indicated subset: CD45RA+ positively selected. The chain links TRBV28 to TRBJ2-3, with D perhaps assigned TRBD1 or TRBD2 (6 bases each). The CDR3: CASTETGAADTQYF. The CDR3 region has the DNA TGTGCCAGCACCGAAACGGGGGCCGCAGATACGCAGTATTTT.